This T cell receptor (beta chain) derives from a study of blood T cells in healthy people across ages. Germline V gene lookup returns CDR1 SEHNR and CDR2 FQNEAQ (reference sequence). This CDR3 spans 13 amino acids. The V end lost 2 bases, the J end lost 5 bases, and 10 bases lay between the germline ends. Points on this clonotype: Its antigen is not known.

Study-wide results and caveats: Donors of long life had a larger count of naive CD4+ cells and greater diversity than aged donors.

A second PCR, run for about 7 to 12 cycles, used a sample-barcoded 5' primer plus a J-beta primer mix. Each cDNA molecule was tagged by a template-switch adaptor that had 12 random nucleotides. MiXCR, applied by TCRdb to the 5' RACE reads, yields one record per CDR3 protein. The sample includes roughly 800,000 distinct CDR3 sequences, 58% of them seen just once. This chain joins TRBV7-9 and TRBJ2-7; D possibly corresponds to TRBD2 (5 bases). This receptor was obtained from a man aged 30 to 39 in good health. The sequencing input was blood. The CDR3 DNA sequence: TGTGCCAGCAGCTTAAGGTTGGAGGACGAGCAGTACTTC. It codes for CASSLRLEDEQYF.